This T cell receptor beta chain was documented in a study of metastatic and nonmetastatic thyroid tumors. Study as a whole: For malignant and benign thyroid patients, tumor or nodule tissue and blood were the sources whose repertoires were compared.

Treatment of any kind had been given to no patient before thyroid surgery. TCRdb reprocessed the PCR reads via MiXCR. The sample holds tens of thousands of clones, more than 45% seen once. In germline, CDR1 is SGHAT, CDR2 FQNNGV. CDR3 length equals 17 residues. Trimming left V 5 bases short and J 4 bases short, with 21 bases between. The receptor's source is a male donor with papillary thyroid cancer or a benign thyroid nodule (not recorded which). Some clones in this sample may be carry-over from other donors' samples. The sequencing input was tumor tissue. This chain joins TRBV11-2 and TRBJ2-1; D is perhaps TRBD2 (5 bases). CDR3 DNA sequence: TGTGCCAGCAGCCTCCGTAGCGTGCCCAAAATTTACAATGAGCAGTTCTTC. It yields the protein CASSLRSVPKIYNEQFF.